This note documents a single T cell receptor (beta chain) sequence. The specificity of this receptor is unknown. Within one base of it there is no much larger clone, and no base qualities were kept. The record originates from a study of Ad26.COV2.S vaccination and SARS-CoV-2 variants (dated by TCRdb to about 2021). Regarding the research as a whole: Donors in the vaccine arm were drawn from COV1001, a phase I-IIa trial of Ad26.COV2.S in healthy adults that was multicentre, randomized, double-blind and placebo-controlled. Dosing of Ad26.COV2.S was intramuscular, at either 5x10^10 or 1x10^11 viral particles, delivered as one shot or as two shots spaced 56 days apart. The specificity and breadth of SARS-CoV-2-reactive T cell receptors after Ad26.COV2.S vaccination were assessed by TCRbeta repertoire sequencing. The TCR-sequenced set comprised approximately 32 samples: around 20 Ad26.COV2.S vaccine recipients, 5 placebo recipients and 8 SARS-CoV-2 convalescent individuals. Trial participants were randomized into five groups of five: low-dose or high-dose Ad26.COV2.S given once or twice, or placebo on both occasions. Investigators remained blinded to trial group allocation during experiments and outcome assessment.

The investigation overall reported the following: Comparing responses between vaccine doses or regimens was not something the study was powered to do. Comparable non-spike TCR breadth was observed between vaccine and placebo recipients, consistent with only spike being contained in the vaccine. The authors noted that total T cell responses may have been underestimated by the TCR breadth and depth analyses. After vaccination, spike-specific CD8+ and CD4+ T cell responses were reported to show substantial breadth. Ad26.COV2.S recipients had higher spike-specific TCR breadth than placebo recipients (P = 0.0014).

The immunoSEQ Assay was used to sequence TCRbeta CDR3 regions. After extraction, genomic DNA underwent amplification by bias-controlled multiplex PCR, followed by high-throughput sequencing. From the authors' description of their analysis: To quantify the absolute abundance of every unique TCRbeta CDR3 region, sequences were collapsed and filtered. T cell fraction was estimated by normalization of TCRbeta template counts to usable DNA, with usable DNA being measured through amplification of reference genes present in all nucleated cells. Repertoire TCRs were annotated as SARS-CoV-2-specific when V gene, CDR3 amino acid sequence and J gene were exactly matched to a known reactive TCR set. The reference SARS-CoV-2 TCR set came from MIRA and was filtered for enrichment in COVID-19-positive ImmuneCODE repertoires, removing public or cross-reactive TCRs. Based on the MIRA antigens, annotated TCRs were further analysed at the level of specific ORF or position within ORF. Breadth was defined as the number of annotated unique rearrangements divided by the total number of unique productive rearrangements, and depth was defined as the summed frequency of the annotated unique rearrangements. TCR breadth was compared between groups using two-sided Wilcoxon rank-sum tests. TCRdb holds this immuneACCESS table with in-frame rearrangements only. Some clones are missing; in checked studies, unresolved V genes explain under half, and the rest has no known cause. That table gives V, J and clone size, and the DNA gave D and trimming. In all, the sample holds 300,000 to 350,000 clones, and about 87% of those were seen once. The ten biggest clones cover 6.4% of the sample.

Interpreted using the paper, the treatment or condition label stands for: about 20 received Ad26.COV2.S at low or high dose, single or two shots; 5 received placebo; per-sample allocation not given. Repertoires of vaccine and placebo recipients were sequenced from samples taken on day 63 after the first injection. Cohort 1b enrolled roughly 25 adults aged 18-55 years at a single site in Boston, USA, between 29 July and 7 August 2020. Ad26.COV2.S was a replication-incompetent adenovirus type 26 vector expressing a prefusion-stabilized SARS-CoV-2 spike protein from the original Wuhan strain. Its CDR3 holds 13 amino acids, cysteine through phenylalanine. The DNA shown is the 39-base CDR3, in frame from base 1. As encoded in the germline V gene, CDR1 is MNHNS while CDR2 is SASEGT. V gives up 11 bases and J gives up 3 bases, and the segment between their germline ends measures 15 bases.

The TCR originated in a person aged 18-65 years who received the Ad26.COV2.S COVID-19 vaccine or a placebo. The chain is encoded by TRBV6-1 joined to TRBJ2-3; the D gene cannot be named for sure. The sequences come from peripheral blood, collected in a trial of Ad26.COV2.S vaccine versus placebo. The DNA is TGTGCCCTAAGCTGGGGTCAGACAGATACGCAGTATTTT. Its protein is CALSWGQTDTQYF.